This TCR beta chain was obtained from a study of beta chain features in type 1 diabetes. CDR1 and CDR2 (germline): LNHDA, SQIVND (reference sequence). Trimming removed 5 bases at V and 0 bases at J, with 20 bases between. This CDR3 contains 19 residues. Expressed TCRB transcripts got sequenced, as all isolated RNA was reverse transcribed. The assay was immunoSEQ multiplex PCR, and TCRdb's table has in-frame clones only and misses some. The sample has 15,000 to 20,000 clones, approximately 50% seen once. The receptor comes from a man in his late teens or twenties in good health. What was sequenced was stem cell memory CD4+ T cells from blood. The chain links TRBV19 to TRBJ2-6; D remains ambiguous. CDR3 in DNA: TGTGCCAGTAGTGGTTTCACCGAGGCTGGAAGCTCTGGGGCCAACGTCCTGACTTTC. Translated, it gives CASSGFTEAGSSGANVLTF. The whole variable domain, filled in from reference TRBV19 and TRBJ2-6, reads DGGITQSPKYLFRKEGQNVTLSCEQNLNHDAMYWYRQDPGQGLRLIYYSQIVNDFQKGDIAEGYSVSREKKESFPLTVTSAQKNPTAFYLCASSGFTEAGSSGANVLTFGAGSRLTVL.